This TCR beta chain was profiled in a study of OX40 agonist ivuxolimab in advanced cancers. Study summary: Every patient in dose escalation had hepatocellular carcinoma, melanoma, renal cell or head and neck cancer.

TCRdb's copy holds only in-frame clones and misses some; the assay was immunoSEQ multiplex PCR. The sample holds fewer than 90,000 clones, around 86% seen once. This clone was observed a single time. V lost 1 base, J lost 1 base, and 4 bases lay in between. The V gene's germline CDR1 is LNHDA and CDR2 SQIVND (reference sequence). The CDR3 totals 14 residues. This specimen was CD4+ or CD8+ T cells sorted from blood, taken in a trial of the OX40 agonist ivuxolimab. The clonotype was recovered from an adult with an advanced solid tumor such as melanoma, head and neck, liver or kidney cancer. The V and J genes are TRBV19 and TRBJ2-2; D remains unclear. As DNA, the CDR3 is TGTGCCAGTAGTATAGTATTGAACACCGGGGAGCTGTTTTTT. Protein product: CASSIVLNTGELFF.